The T cell receptor beta chain described here comes from a study of control samples from healthy donors and cancer patients. Assay used: immunoSEQ multiplex PCR; TCRdb lists only in-frame clones, some missing. This table lists approximately 190,000 clones. Between the trimmed V and J ends, which lost 7 bases and 0 bases, there was a span of 6 bases. Per germline, CDR1 DFQATT and CDR2 SNEGSKA (reference sequence). The CDR3 is made up of 11 amino acids. The sequence derives from a woman in her 30s in good health. The sequenced sample was blood. The chain couples TRBV20-1 to TRBJ1-2, with D possibly being TRBD1 (5 bases). CDR3 nucleotide sequence: TGCAGTGTCAGGGCTAACTATGGCTACACCTTC. It encodes CSVRANYGYTF.